The 21 T cell receptor beta chains listed next were all sequenced from one sample in a study of blood T cell repertoires in COVID-19. Profiled with immunoSEQ multiplex PCR; TCRdb holds only in-frame clones, not every one. The sample consists of about 170,000 clones, around 88% of them appearing once. The material sequenced was PBMCs or T cells enriched from blood (not recorded which). Every receptor here comes from a woman between 45 and 65 years old in a cohort exposed to, infected with or recovered from COVID-19 (not recorded which).

The chain employs TRBV4-1 and TRBJ1-5; 8 bases match TRBD1. This CDR3 spans 20 amino acids. Germline CDR1 and CDR2: MGHRA and YSYEKL. V lost 0 bases to trimming and J lost 0 bases; unmatched junction nucleotides: 13. This CDR3 is CASSQDVQGAFMFSNQPQHF. The CDR3 bases are TGCGCCAGCAGCCAAGACGTTCAGGGGGCGTTTATGTTTAGCAATCAGCCCCAGCATTTT.

V and J are TRBV19 and TRBJ1-2, with D uncertain. This CDR3 has 12 amino acids. Germline-derived CDR1 and CDR2 are LNHDA and SQIVND (reference sequence). V shed 8 bases and J shed 1 base, with 8 bases lying between them. The CDR3 nucleotides read TGTGCCAGTTTACAGTTTAACTATGGCTACACCTTC. Amino acid sequence: CASLQFNYGYTF.

The rearrangement links TRBV3-1 (or the pseudogene TRBV3-2) to TRBJ2-3, with a possible D match to TRBD1 (5 bases). The V gene's germline CDR1 is LGHDT and CDR2 YNNKEL (reference sequence). There are 16 residues in the CDR3. V dropped 1 base and J dropped 4 bases, with 15 bases sitting between them. The CDR3 sequence: CASSQGGRAGADTQYF. The CDR3 region has the DNA TGTGCCAGCAGCCAAGGGGGCCGGGCCGGCGCAGATACGCAGTATTTT.

This chain links TRBV7-2 with TRBJ2-7, with 7 bases lining up with TRBD1. The CDR3 sequence is 14 residues long. Germline assignment: CDR1 SGHTA and CDR2 FQGNSA. V was pared by 4 bases and J by 0 bases, with 3 bases of the junction left unmatched. The CDR3 region is CASSSTGLSYEQYF. CDR3 nucleotide sequence: TGTGCCAGCAGCTCGACAGGGCTCTCCTACGAGCAGTACTTC. The variable domain in full, completed from reference TRBV7-2 and TRBJ2-7, reads GAGVSQSPSNKVTEKGKDVELRCDPISGHTALYWYRQSLGQGLEFLIYFQGNSAPDKSGLPSDRFSAERTGGSVSTLTIQRTQQEDSAVYLCASSSTGLSYEQYFGPGTRLTVT.

The V call is TRBV5-1, the J call TRBJ1-6; 8 nucleotides match TRBD1. Trimming at V came to 0 bases and at J to 9 bases, leaving 8 bases not matched to a gene. Germline V CDR1 and CDR2: SGHRS, YFSETQ. The CDR3 sequence is 16 residues long. CDR3 amino acids: CASSLEPDRASSPLHF. CDR3 bases: TGCGCCAGCAGCTTGGAACCGGACAGGGCGAGTTCACCCCTCCACTTT. Based on the CDR3 plus reference TRBV5-1 and TRBJ1-6, the full variable domain is KAGVTQTPRYLIKTRGQQVTLSCSPISGHRSVSWYQQTPGQGLQFLFEYFSETQRNKGNFPGRFSGRQFSNSRSEMNVSTLELGDSALYLCASSLEPDRASSPLHFGNGTRLTVT.

V usage is TRBV9 and J usage is TRBJ2-2, with 8 bases fitting TRBD1. V lost 9 bases to trimming and J lost 5 bases; unmatched junction nucleotides: 6. This CDR3 has 13 residues. Germline V gene sequence: CDR1 SGDLS, CDR2 YYNGEE. CDR3 sequence: CATNTGGTGELFF. In DNA form, the CDR3 reads TGTGCCACCAACACAGGGGGTACCGGGGAGCTGTTTTTT. Full variable domain (missing parts from reference TRBV9 and TRBJ2-2): DSGVTQTPKHLITATGQRVTLRCSPRSGDLSVYWYQQSLDQGLQFLIQYYNGEERAKGNILERFSAQQFPDLHSELNLSSLELGDSALYFCATNTGGTGELFFGEGSRLTVL.

V is TRBV5-1 and J is TRBJ2-2; possibly TRBD1 for D (6 bases). The CDR3 totals 17 residues. Germline CDR1 SGHRS, CDR2 YFSETQ. V gave up 3 bases and J gave up 4 bases, with 19 bases separating them. The CDR3: CASSSDPQGSSTGELFF. Written as DNA, the CDR3 is TGCGCCAGCAGCTCAGACCCGCAGGGGTCGAGCACCGGGGAGCTGTTTTTT. Full variable domain (rest looked up from reference TRBV5-1 and TRBJ2-2): KAGVTQTPRYLIKTRGQQVTLSCSPISGHRSVSWYQQTPGQGLQFLFEYFSETQRNKGNFPGRFSGRQFSNSRSEMNVSTLELGDSALYLCASSSDPQGSSTGELFFGEGSRLTVL.

V usage is TRBV7-2 and J usage is TRBJ2-7, with 8 positions matching TRBD2. The CDR3 is 15 amino acids. The V segment lost 3 bases and the J segment 6 bases; nucleotides outside the gene matches: 10. The germline gives CDR1 SGHTA, CDR2 FQGNSA. In DNA, the CDR3 is TGTGCCAGCAGCTTGGGACTAGTGGGGGCTGGCGAGCAGTACTTC. Its translation: CASSLGLVGAGEQYF. Full variable domain (rest looked up from reference TRBV7-2 and TRBJ2-7): GAGVSQSPSNKVTEKGKDVELRCDPISGHTALYWYRQSLGQGLEFLIYFQGNSAPDKSGLPSDRFSAERTGGSVSTLTIQRTQQEDSAVYLCASSLGLVGAGEQYFGPGTRLTVT.

V is TRBV7-2 and J is TRBJ2-7, with D uncertain. The length of the CDR3 is 15 residues. Trimming stripped 1 base from V and 4 bases from J, with 14 bases between. Germline values: CDR1 SGHTA, CDR2 FQGNSA. CDR3 protein: CASSLVFRGAYEQYF. The CDR3 DNA follows: TGTGCCAGCAGCTTAGTTTTTCGCGGAGCATACGAGCAGTACTTC.

The chain joins TRBV2 to TRBJ1-5, with TRBD1 as a possible D gene (6 bases). The V end was cut by 4 bases, the J end by 7 bases, with 17 bases between. This CDR3 comprises 15 residues. From germline, CDR1 is SNHLY and CDR2 FYNNEI. This chain's CDR3 is CASSVVRERGQPQHF. In nucleotides, the CDR3 is TGTGCCAGCAGTGTTGTCAGGGAAAGGGGGCAGCCCCAGCATTTT.

This clone was counted a single time. This rearrangement joins TRBV21-1 to TRBJ2-3; the DNA was not compared with TRBD1, the D call given in the table. TRBV21-1 is described as a pseudogene. The CDR3 is 18 amino acids. CDR3 loop: CASSKAVGTGKILDTQYF. The CDR3 DNA follows: TGTGCCAGCAGCAAAGCGGTCGGGACAGGGAAAATTTTAGATACGCAGTATTTT.

This chain connects TRBV9 to TRBJ2-5, with 7 bases that match TRBD2. This CDR3 contains 14 residues. Looked up from germline, CDR1 is SGDLS and CDR2 is YYNGEE. Losses at the gene ends were 0 bases for V and 7 bases for J; bases not matched to a gene: 6. CDR3 region: CASSVVYTGGTQYF. The CDR3 bases are TGTGCCAGCAGCGTAGTTTACACGGGAGGGACCCAGTACTTC.

J is TRBJ1-3 and V is TRBV7-9; D unclear. The CDR3 is 14 residues long. Trimming stripped 10 bases from V and 0 bases from J, with 13 bases between. Germline V lookup: CDR1 SEHNR, CDR2 FQNEAQ (reference sequence). The CDR3 spells CATLPRSSGNTIYF. CDR3 DNA: TGTGCCACCCTCCCAAGGAGCTCTGGAAACACCATATATTTT.

This clone appeared once. The CDR3 region is CASSQSRAGSYNSPLHF. CDR3 in DNA: TGCGCCAGCAGTCAATCGAGGGCAGGATCATATAATTCACCCCTCCACTTT. The chain employs TRBV23-1 and TRBJ1-6; D gene uncertain. TRBV23-1 has ORF status, its function being uncertain. CDR3 length: 17 residues. Between the trimmed V and J ends, which lost 0 bases and 4 bases, there was a span of 13 bases.

V usage is TRBV7-2 and J usage is TRBJ1-5, with 7 bases matching TRBD1. The CDR3 is 14 amino acids. J lost 6 bases, V lost 5 bases, and 7 bases had no gene match. Germline assignment: CDR1 SGHTA and CDR2 FQGNSA. CDR3 bases: TGTGCCAGCAGCCGCTTAGGGGGCGGTCAGCCCCAGCATTTT. It is translated as CASSRLGGGQPQHF. The full variable domain, its missing parts supplied by reference TRBV7-2 and TRBJ1-5, is GAGVSQSPSNKVTEKGKDVELRCDPISGHTALYWYRQSLGQGLEFLIYFQGNSAPDKSGLPSDRFSAERTGGSVSTLTIQRTQQEDSAVYLCASSRLGGGQPQHFGDGTRLSIL.

This chain uses TRBV9 with TRBJ1-4, with no clear D. The V and J ends lost 0 bases and 7 bases respectively, with 10 bases between them. Per the germline V gene, CDR1 is SGDLS and CDR2 is YYNGEE. There are 14 residues in the CDR3. CDR3 protein: CASSVGDGGEKLFF. The DNA of the CDR3 is TGTGCCAGCAGCGTAGGAGACGGAGGTGAAAAACTGTTTTTT.

This rearrangement joins TRBV19 to TRBJ2-1; the D is unclear. Per germline, CDR1 LNHDA and CDR2 SQIVND (reference sequence). V was trimmed by 2 bases and J by 7 bases, leaving 12 bases between them. This CDR3 contains 14 residues. The CDR3 spells CASSIPGIVNEQFF. The DNA of the CDR3 is TGTGCCAGTAGTATACCAGGAATCGTTAATGAGCAGTTCTTC.

The V and J genes are TRBV29-1 and TRBJ2-7, with a tentative D call TRBD1 (7 bases). The CDR3 is 16 amino acids. Germline assignment: CDR1 SQVTM and CDR2 ANQGSEA. V lost 2 bases to trimming and J lost 1 base, with 18 bases between them. DNA for the CDR3: TGCAGCGTTGAACTCGGAGGGGGCGACGTGTCCTACGAGCAGTACTTC. It translates to CSVELGGGDVSYEQYF.

This chain links TRBV30 with TRBJ1-6; 7 bases agree with TRBD1. The junction had 11 bases not matched to a gene; V was cut back by 8 bases and J by 7 bases. CDR1 is GTSNPN and CDR2 is SVGIG in the germline V gene (reference sequence). The CDR3 is made up of 14 amino acids. The CDR3 region has the DNA TGTGCCATTAACCGGGCAGGGGGGAATTCACCCCTCCACTTT. It translates to CAINRAGGNSPLHF.

The chain is built from TRBV4-3 and TRBJ2-1, with 7 nucleotides matching TRBD2. The CDR3 extends over 17 amino acids. The trim removed 2 bases at V and 0 bases at J, leaving 7 bases unmatched. Germline V gives CDR1 LGHNA, CDR2 YSLEER. CDR3 amino acids: CASSQSSGPSSYNEQFF. In nucleotides, the CDR3 is TGCGCCAGCAGCCAATCTAGCGGACCTAGCTCCTACAATGAGCAGTTCTTC.

The chain has TRBV7-8 and TRBJ2-5, with D uncertain. V was shortened by 5 bases and J by 3 bases, with 10 bases between the two germline ends. The CDR3 loop spans 13 amino acids. Germline V gene data show CDR1 as SGHVS and CDR2 as FQNEAQ. The CDR3 DNA reads TGTGCCAGCAGCGCCCTACCGAAAGAGACCCAGTACTTC. Its protein is CASSALPKETQYF.